A single T cell receptor beta chain is shown here with its context. These data come from a study of cytomegalovirus exposure and HLA in healthy donors. Trimming shortened V by 2 bases and J by 1 base, and 5 bases separated the two germline ends. The CDR3 runs 13 residues. Germline-derived CDR1 and CDR2 are WSHSY and SAAADI. PCR was performed using 60 Vbeta and 13 Jbeta primers. Repertoires were generated with immunoSEQ multiplex PCR, while TCRdb's copy carries only in-frame clones and drops some. The sample consists of about 110,000 clones, approximately 80% of them appearing once. This clonotype originated in a male donor in good health and CMV-seronegative. The J gene is TRBJ1-1, the V gene TRBV10-2; D ambiguous. Sequences were obtained from PBMCs. CDR3: CASSENRNTEAFF. The CDR3, as DNA: TGCGCCAGCAGTGAGAATCGGAACACTGAAGCTTTCTTT.